The rows below give T cell receptor beta chains drawn from one sample of a study of CD8 T cells in ankylosing spondylitis. TCRdb called the 5' RACE reads again in MiXCR, with one record for every CDR3 protein. This sample carries about 39,000 distinct CDR3 sequences, 2.5% to 3.5% of them seen once, and the ten largest clones take approximately 3%. Sequenced material: blood, either unsorted or a sorted T cell fraction (not recorded which). These TCRs come from a male donor with ankylosing spondylitis or in good health (not recorded which). Both conserved end residues are part of each CDR3. The order of the fields is clone size, V gene, D gene, J gene, CDR3 DNA, CDR3 protein. A D gene is named only where the DNA matches it firmly. Clone size is given for some rows only: seen once, a few or many times, or a class if the clone is expanded.

many	TRBV9	NA	TRBJ2-1	TGTGCCAGCAGCGTAGGGTCGGGGGAATTCAATGAGCAGTTCTTC	CASSVGSGEFNEQFF
many	TRBV9	TRBD1	TRBJ1-5	TGTGCCAGCAGCGCTGGGGACAGGGGGACTCAGCCCCAGCATTTT	CASSAGDRGTQPQHF
many	TRBV9	NA	TRBJ2-1	TGTGCCAGCAGCCTCTCAAGGGTATTGGGCAATGAGCAGTTCTTC	CASSLSRVLGNEQFF
many	TRBV9	TRBD2	TRBJ2-2	TGTGCCAGCAGCGTAGCTGGTAGCGGGGCCACCGGGGAGCTGTTTTTT	CASSVAGSGATGELFF
many	TRBV9	NA	TRBJ2-5	TGTGCCAGCAGCGTGACGGGGCAGGGAGTGGAGACCCAGTACTTC	CASSVTGQGVETQYF
many	TRBV9	NA	TRBJ2-3	TGTGCCAGCAGCGCCCTCGTGGGGGGGCGGGATACGCAGTATTTT	CASSALVGGRDTQYF
many	TRBV9	NA	TRBJ2-2	TGTGCCAGCAGCGCCCAGACTAGTTACGGGGAGCTGTTTTTT	CASSAQTSYGELFF
many	TRBV9	TRBD2	TRBJ2-5	TGTGCCAGCAGCGTAGGACTAGCGGGGGGGGGAGAGACCCAGTACTTC	CASSVGLAGGGETQYF
many	TRBV9	TRBD1	TRBJ2-2	TGTGCCAGCAGCGTTGGGGACAGGGGGACCGGGGAGCTGTTTTTT	CASSVGDRGTGELFF
many	TRBV9	NA	TRBJ2-1	TGTGCCAGCAGCACCCATGCGGGATTGAATGAGCAGTTCTTC	CASSTHAGLNEQFF
many	TRBV9	TRBD1	TRBJ1-1	TGTGCCAGCAGCCGAGGACAGGGGAGGACTGAAGCTTTCTTT	CASSRGQGRTEAFF
many	TRBV9	NA	TRBJ1-2	TGTGCCAGCAGCGTAGGAAATGCTAACTATGGCTACACCTTC	CASSVGNANYGYTF
many	TRBV9	NA	TRBJ2-3	TGTGCCAGCAGCGCCCGAGGGGGGGGAGATACGCAGTATTTT	CASSARGGGDTQYF
many	TRBV9	NA	TRBJ2-1	TGTGCCAGCAGCGTCGATCCCCACGATGGTGAGCAGTTCTTC	CASSVDPHDGEQFF
many	TRBV9	NA	TRBJ2-1	TGTGCCAGCAGCGTGAGAGGGCCCTACAATGAGCAGTTCTTC	CASSVRGPYNEQFF
many	TRBV9	NA	TRBJ1-1	TGTGCCAGCAGCGTAGGACCCAGGAACACTGAAGCTTTCTTT	CASSVGPRNTEAFF
many	TRBV9	TRBD2	TRBJ2-1	TGTGCCAGCAGCCGAAGCCGACTAGCGGGAGGGGGCAATGAGCAGTTTTTC	CASSRSRLAGGGNEQFF
many	TRBV9	NA	TRBJ2-1	TGTGCCAGCAGCCTGGGACCGAGCTCCTACAATGAGCAGTTCTTC	CASSLGPSSYNEQFF
many	TRBV9	NA	TRBJ1-1	TGTGCCAGCAGCTCTACTGACAGGCTGACCACTGAAGCTTTCTTT	CASSSTDRLTTEAFF
many	TRBV9	TRBD2	TRBJ2-1	TGTGCCAGCAGCGTAACCCTGACTAGCGGGCACTACAATGAGCAGTTCTTC	CASSVTLTSGHYNEQFF
many	TRBV9	NA	TRBJ2-2	TGTGCCAGCAGCGTGGGAGCCCCGAACACCGGGGAGCTGTTTTTT	CASSVGAPNTGELFF
many	TRBV9	NA	TRBJ2-3	TGTGCCAGCAGTAGAGGGGGGGGTAGCACAGATACGCAGTATTTT	CASSRGGGSTDTQYF
many	TRBV9	NA	TRBJ2-3	TGTGCCAGCAGCCCGAGGGGGGACTGGGATACGCAGTATTTT	CASSPRGDWDTQYF
many	TRBV9	TRBD2	TRBJ2-5	TGTGCCAGCAGCGTAGACCTAGCGGGAACCAAGACCCAGTACTTC	CASSVDLAGTKTQYF
many	TRBV9	NA	TRBJ2-3	TGTGCCAGCAGCGGGCTGGGGGCTAGCACAGATACGCAGTATTTT	CASSGLGASTDTQYF
many	TRBV9	NA	TRBJ1-6	TGTGCCAGCGGAGGGGATTCACCCCTCCACTTT	CASGGDSPLHF
many	TRBV11-2	TRBD1	TRBJ1-5	TGTGCCAGCAGCGTGGACAGGGAGGACCAGCCCCAGCATTTT	CASSVDREDQPQHF
many	TRBV9	NA	TRBJ2-2	TGTGCCAGCAGCCCCCCCAAGATCACCGGGGAGCTGTTTTTT	CASSPPKITGELFF
few	TRBV9	TRBD2	TRBJ2-1	TGTGCCAGCAGCGTAGGAGGGACTAGCGGGAAGCAGTTCTTC	CASSVGGTSGKQFF
many	TRBV9	TRBD2	TRBJ2-3	TGTGCCAGCAGCGTAGACCCTAGCGGGAGGGCCACAGATACGCAGTATTTT	CASSVDPSGRATDTQYF
NA	TRBV9	NA	TRBJ2-1	TGTGCCAGCAGCGTAGATCCCACGGCCTCCAATGAGCAGTTCTTC	CASSVDPTASNEQFF
once	TRBV9	NA	TRBJ2-3	TGTGCCAGCAGCGTAGCGTTCACTAGCCCGGGCACAGATACGCAGTATTTT	CASSVAFTSPGTDTQYF
many	TRBV9	TRBD1	TRBJ2-1	TGTGCCAGCAGCGCCGCCGGGACAGGGGGGAATGAGCAGTTCTTC	CASSAAGTGGNEQFF
many	TRBV9	TRBD1	TRBJ2-5	TGTGCCAGCAGCCAATGGGGACAGGGGGCTGGAGAGACCCAGTACTTC	CASSQWGQGAGETQYF
many	TRBV9	NA	TRBJ1-2	TGTGCCAGCAGCGTAGCCGGGGATGGGGGCTACACCTTC	CASSVAGDGGYTF
NA	TRBV9	TRBD1	TRBJ2-5	TGTGCCAGCAGCGTAGGGCAGGGGGCAATGGAGACCCAGTACTTC	CASSVGQGAMETQYF
many	TRBV9	TRBD1	TRBJ2-5	TGTGCCAGCAGCGGGACAGGGTTCGCGGAGACCCAGTACTTC	CASSGTGFAETQYF
many	TRBV9	NA	TRBJ1-6	TGTGCCAGCAGCCCCGCAGGGGTTCACGGTTCACCCCTCCACTTT	CASSPAGVHGSPLHF
many	TRBV9	TRBD2	TRBJ2-1	TGTGCCAGCAGCGCGATTAGCGGGATTTCTTCCAATGAGCAGTTCTTC	CASSAISGISSNEQFF
few	TRBV9	NA	TRBJ2-3	TGTGCCAGCAGCGTAGGCACAGCCCACACAGATACGCAGTATTTT	CASSVGTAHTDTQYF
many	TRBV9	NA	TRBJ2-2	TGTGCCAGCAGCGTAGAGGGACTTAACACCGGGGAGCTGTTTTTT	CASSVEGLNTGELFF
many	TRBV9	NA	TRBJ1-1	TGTGCCAGCAGCGTAGATGGGCGGAACACTGAAGCTTTCTTT	CASSVDGRNTEAFF
many	TRBV9	TRBD2	TRBJ2-3	TGTGCCAGCAGCCCGACTAGCGGGAGTGCAGATACGCAGTATTTT	CASSPTSGSADTQYF